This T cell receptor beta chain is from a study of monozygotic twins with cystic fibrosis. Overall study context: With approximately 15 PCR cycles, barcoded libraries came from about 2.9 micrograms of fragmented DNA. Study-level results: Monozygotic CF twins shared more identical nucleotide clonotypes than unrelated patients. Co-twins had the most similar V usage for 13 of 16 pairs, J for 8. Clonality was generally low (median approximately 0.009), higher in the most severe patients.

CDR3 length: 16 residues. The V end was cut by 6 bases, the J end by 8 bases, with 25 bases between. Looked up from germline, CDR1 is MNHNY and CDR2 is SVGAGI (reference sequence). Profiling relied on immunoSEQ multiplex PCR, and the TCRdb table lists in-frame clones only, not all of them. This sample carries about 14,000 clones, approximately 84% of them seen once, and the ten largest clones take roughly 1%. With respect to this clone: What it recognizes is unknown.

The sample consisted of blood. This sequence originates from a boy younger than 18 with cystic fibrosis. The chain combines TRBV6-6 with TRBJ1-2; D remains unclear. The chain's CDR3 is CASRITLPNGFSGYTF. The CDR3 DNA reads TGTGCCAGCAGGATAACACTACCTAACGGCTTTAGCGGCTACACCTTC.